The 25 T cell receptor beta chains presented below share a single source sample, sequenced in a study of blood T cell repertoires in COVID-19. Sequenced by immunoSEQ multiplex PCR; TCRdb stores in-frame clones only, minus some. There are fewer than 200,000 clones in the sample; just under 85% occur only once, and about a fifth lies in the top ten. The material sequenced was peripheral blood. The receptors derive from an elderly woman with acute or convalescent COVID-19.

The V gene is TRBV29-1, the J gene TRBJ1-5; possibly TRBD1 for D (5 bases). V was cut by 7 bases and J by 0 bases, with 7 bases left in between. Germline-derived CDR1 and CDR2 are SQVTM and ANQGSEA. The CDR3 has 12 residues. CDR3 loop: CSAQDSNQPQHF. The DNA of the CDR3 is TGCAGCGCACAGGATAGCAATCAGCCCCAGCATTTT.

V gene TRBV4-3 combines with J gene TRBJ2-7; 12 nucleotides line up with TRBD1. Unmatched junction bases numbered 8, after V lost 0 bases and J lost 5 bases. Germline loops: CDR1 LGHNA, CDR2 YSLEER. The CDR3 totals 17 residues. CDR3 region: CASSQDEVGQGANEQYF. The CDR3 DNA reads TGCGCCAGCAGCCAAGATGAGGTGGGACAGGGGGCTAACGAGCAGTACTTC.

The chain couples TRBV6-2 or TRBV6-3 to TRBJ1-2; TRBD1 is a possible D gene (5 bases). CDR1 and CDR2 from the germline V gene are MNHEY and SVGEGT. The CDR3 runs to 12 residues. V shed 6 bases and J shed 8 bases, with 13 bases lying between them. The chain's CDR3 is CASSRGPGGYTF. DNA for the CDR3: TGTGCCAGCAGCCGGGGCCCAGGAGGCTACACCTTC.

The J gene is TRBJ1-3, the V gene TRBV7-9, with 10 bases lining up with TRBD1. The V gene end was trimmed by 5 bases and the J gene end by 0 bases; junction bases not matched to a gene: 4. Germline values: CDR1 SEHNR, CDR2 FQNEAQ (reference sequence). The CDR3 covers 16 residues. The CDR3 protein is CASSTTGGSSGNTIYF. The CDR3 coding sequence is TGTGCCAGCAGCACGACAGGGGGCAGCTCTGGAAACACCATATATTTT.

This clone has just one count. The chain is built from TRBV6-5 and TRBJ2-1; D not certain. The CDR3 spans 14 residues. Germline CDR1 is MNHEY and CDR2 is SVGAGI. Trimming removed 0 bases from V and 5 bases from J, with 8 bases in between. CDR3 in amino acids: CASSYSWSHNEQFF. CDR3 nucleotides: TGTGCCAGCAGTTACTCGTGGAGTCACAATGAGCAGTTCTTC.

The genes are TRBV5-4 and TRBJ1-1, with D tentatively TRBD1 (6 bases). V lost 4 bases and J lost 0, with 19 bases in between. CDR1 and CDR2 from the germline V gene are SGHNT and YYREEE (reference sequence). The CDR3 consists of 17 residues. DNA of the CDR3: TGTGCCAGCAGCCCGGGCGGGGGGCGCGCGATGAACACTGAAGCTTTCTTT. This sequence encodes CASSPGGGRAMNTEAFF.

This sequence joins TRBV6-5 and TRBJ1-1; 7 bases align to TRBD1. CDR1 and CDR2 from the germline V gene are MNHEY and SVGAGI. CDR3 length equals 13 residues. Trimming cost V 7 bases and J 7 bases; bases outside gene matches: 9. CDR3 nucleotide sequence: TGTGCCAGCACAAGAACAGGGGTCCATGAAGCTTTCTTT. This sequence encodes CASTRTGVHEAFF.

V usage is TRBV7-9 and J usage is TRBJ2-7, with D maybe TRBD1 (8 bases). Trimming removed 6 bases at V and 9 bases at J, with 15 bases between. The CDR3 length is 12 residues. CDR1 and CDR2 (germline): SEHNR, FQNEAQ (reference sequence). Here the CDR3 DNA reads TGTGCCAGCAGTCGGACAGGGAGGGGGCAGTACTTC. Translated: CASSRTGRGQYF.

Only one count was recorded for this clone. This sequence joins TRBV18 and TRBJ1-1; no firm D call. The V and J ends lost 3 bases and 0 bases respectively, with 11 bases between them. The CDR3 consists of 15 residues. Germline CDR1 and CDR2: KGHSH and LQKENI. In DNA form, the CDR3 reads TGTGCCAGCTCACCCCCCCCAATCATGAACACTGAAGCTTTCTTT. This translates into CASSPPPIMNTEAFF.

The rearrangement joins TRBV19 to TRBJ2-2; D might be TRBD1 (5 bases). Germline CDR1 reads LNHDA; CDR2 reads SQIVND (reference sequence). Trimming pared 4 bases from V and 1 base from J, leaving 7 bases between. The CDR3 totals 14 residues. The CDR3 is CASSNQGNTGELFF. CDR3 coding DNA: TGTGCCAGTAGTAACCAGGGGAACACCGGGGAGCTGTTTTTT. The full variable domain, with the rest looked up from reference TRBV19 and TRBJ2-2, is DGGITQSPKYLFRKEGQNVTLSCEQNLNHDAMYWYRQDPGQGLRLIYYSQIVNDFQKGDIAEGYSVSREKKESFPLTVTSAQKNPTAFYLCASSNQGNTGELFFGEGSRLTVL.

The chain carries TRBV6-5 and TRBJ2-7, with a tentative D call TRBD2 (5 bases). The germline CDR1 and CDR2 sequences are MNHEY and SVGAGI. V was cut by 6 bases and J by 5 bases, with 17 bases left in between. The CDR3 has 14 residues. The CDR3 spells CASRADFGSHEQYF. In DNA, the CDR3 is TGTGCCAGCAGAGCGGACTTTGGCAGCCACGAGCAGTACTTC.

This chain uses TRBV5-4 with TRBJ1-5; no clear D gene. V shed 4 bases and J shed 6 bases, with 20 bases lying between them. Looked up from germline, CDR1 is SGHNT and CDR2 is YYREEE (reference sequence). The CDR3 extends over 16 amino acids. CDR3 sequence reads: CASSPWAPVSGQPQHF. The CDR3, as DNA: TGTGCCAGCAGCCCCTGGGCCCCAGTTTCTGGTCAGCCCCAGCATTTT.

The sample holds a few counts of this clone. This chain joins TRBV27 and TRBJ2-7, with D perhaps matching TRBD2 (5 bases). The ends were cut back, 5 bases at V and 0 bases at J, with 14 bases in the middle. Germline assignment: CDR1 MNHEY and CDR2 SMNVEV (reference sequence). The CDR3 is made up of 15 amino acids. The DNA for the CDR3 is TGTGCCAGCAGTCCGAGGGCTCCCCCCTCCTACGAGCAGTACTTC. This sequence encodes CASSPRAPPSYEQYF.

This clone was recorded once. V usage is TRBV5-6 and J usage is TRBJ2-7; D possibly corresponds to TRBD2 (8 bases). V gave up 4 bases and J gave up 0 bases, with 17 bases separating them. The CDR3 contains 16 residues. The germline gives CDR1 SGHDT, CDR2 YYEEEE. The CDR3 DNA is TGTGCCAGCAGCCCAGGGGGGCTAGCGGGCTCCTACGAGCAGTACTTC. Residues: CASSPGGLAGSYEQYF. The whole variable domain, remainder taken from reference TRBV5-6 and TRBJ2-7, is DAGVTQSPTHLIKTRGQQVTLRCSPKSGHDTVSWYQQALGQGPQFIFQYYEEEERQRGNFPDRFSGHQFPNYSSELNVNALLLGDSALYLCASSPGGLAGSYEQYFGPGTRLTVT.

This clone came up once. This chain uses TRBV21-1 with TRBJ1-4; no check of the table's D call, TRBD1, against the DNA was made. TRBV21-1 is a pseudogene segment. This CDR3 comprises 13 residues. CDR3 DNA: TGTGCCACCGACATCGCAACTAATGAAAAACTGTTTTTT. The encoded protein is CATDIATNEKLFF.

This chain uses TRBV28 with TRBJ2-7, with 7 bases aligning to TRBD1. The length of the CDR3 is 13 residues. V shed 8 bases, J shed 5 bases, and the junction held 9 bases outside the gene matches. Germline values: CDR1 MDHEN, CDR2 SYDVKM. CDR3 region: CASHQGGADEQYF. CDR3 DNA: TGTGCCAGCCACCAAGGGGGCGCGGACGAGCAGTACTTC.

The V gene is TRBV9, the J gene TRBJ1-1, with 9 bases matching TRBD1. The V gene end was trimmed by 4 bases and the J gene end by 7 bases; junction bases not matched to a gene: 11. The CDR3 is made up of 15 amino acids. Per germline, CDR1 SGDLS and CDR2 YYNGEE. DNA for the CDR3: TGTGCCAGCAGCTCACAAACAGGGGGCGTCTTTGAAGCTTTCTTT. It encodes CASSSQTGGVFEAFF.

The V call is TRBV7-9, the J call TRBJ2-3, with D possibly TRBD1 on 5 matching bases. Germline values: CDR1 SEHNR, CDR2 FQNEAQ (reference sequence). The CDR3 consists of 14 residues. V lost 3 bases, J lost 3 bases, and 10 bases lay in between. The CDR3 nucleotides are TGTGCCAGCAGCTTGCGACAGTTAACAGATACGCAGTATTTT. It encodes CASSLRQLTDTQYF.

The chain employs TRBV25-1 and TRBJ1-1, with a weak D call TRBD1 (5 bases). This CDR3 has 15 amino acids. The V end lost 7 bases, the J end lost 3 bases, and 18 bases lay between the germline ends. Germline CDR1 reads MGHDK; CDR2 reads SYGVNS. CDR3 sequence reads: CASTNPEWGDTEAFF. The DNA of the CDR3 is TGTGCCAGCACCAACCCAGAGTGGGGGGACACTGAAGCTTTCTTT.

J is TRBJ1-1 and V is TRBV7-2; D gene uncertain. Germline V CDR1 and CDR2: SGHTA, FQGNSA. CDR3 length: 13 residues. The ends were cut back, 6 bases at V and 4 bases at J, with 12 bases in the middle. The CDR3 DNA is TGTGCCAGCAGTCCGACCCGGGGCACTGAAGCTTTCTTT. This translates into CASSPTRGTEAFF.

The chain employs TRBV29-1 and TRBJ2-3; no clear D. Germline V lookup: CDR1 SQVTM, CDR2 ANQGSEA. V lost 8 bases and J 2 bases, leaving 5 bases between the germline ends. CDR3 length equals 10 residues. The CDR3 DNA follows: TGCAGCACTAACACAGATACGCAGTATTTT. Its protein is CSTNTDTQYF.

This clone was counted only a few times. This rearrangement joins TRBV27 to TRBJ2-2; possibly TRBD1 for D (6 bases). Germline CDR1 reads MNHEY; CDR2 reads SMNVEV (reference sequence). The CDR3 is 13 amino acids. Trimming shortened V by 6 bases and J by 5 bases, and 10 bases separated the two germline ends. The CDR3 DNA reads TGTGCCAGCAGAAGGGGGACGACCGGGGAGCTGTTTTTT. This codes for CASRRGTTGELFF.

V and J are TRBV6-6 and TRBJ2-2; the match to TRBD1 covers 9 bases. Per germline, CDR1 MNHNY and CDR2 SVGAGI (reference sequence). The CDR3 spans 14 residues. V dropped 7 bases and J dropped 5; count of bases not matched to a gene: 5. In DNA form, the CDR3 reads TGTGCCAGCATCGGGACAGGGTTAACCGGGGAGCTGTTTTTT. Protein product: CASIGTGLTGELFF.

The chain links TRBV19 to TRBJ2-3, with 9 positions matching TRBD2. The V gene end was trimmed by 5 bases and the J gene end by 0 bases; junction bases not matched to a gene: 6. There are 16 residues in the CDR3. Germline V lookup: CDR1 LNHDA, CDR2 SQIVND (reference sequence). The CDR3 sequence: CASSLLTSGSTDTQYF. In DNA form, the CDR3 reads TGTGCCAGTAGTCTACTGACTAGCGGTAGCACAGATACGCAGTATTTT. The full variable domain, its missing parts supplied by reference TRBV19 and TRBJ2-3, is DGGITQSPKYLFRKEGQNVTLSCEQNLNHDAMYWYRQDPGQGLRLIYYSQIVNDFQKGDIAEGYSVSREKKESFPLTVTSAQKNPTAFYLCASSLLTSGSTDTQYFGPGTRLTVL.

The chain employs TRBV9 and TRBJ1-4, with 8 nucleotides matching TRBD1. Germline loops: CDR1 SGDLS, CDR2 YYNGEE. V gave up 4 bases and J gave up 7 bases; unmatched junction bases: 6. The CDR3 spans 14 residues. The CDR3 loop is CASSSATGVEKLFF. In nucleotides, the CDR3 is TGTGCCAGCAGCTCTGCGACAGGGGTTGAAAAACTGTTTTTT.